These T cell receptor beta chains were read from a single sample in a study of T cell responses to AZD1222 COVID-19 vaccine. TCRdb keeps only in-frame clones here, not all; method: immunoSEQ multiplex PCR. The table includes about 260,000 clones, 85% to 95% detected once. The specimen was peripheral blood, collected on day 0 of AZD1222 vaccination. These receptors originate from an adult in good health. Both conserved end residues are part of each CDR3. Fields, in order: clone size, D gene, V gene, J gene, CDR3 protein, CDR3 DNA. D genes are given only for firm matches. Only some rows state a clone size, as once, few, many or a class for expanded clones.

clone size: -; D gene: TRBD2; V gene: TRBV5-4; J gene: TRBJ2-1; CDR3 protein: CASSLGSGGPRGQFF; CDR3 DNA: TGTGCCAGCTCCCTGGGTAGCGGGGGCCCACGGGGGCAGTTCTTC
clone size: -; D gene: TRBD2; V gene: TRBV3-1/TRBV3-2; J gene: TRBJ2-1; CDR3 protein: CASSSRLAGGYNEQFF; CDR3 DNA: TGTGCCAGCAGCTCCCGACTAGCGGGAGGCTACAATGAGCAGTTCTTC
clone size: -; D gene: TRBD1; V gene: TRBV28; J gene: TRBJ1-2; CDR3 protein: CASARQGAGGYTF; CDR3 DNA: TGTGCCAGCGCCCGACAGGGGGCGGGTGGCTACACCTTC
clone size: -; D gene: -; V gene: TRBV5-1; J gene: TRBJ1-6; CDR3 protein: CASSLGRTNSPLHF; CDR3 DNA: TGCGCCAGCAGCTTGGGGCGGACTAATTCACCCCTCCACTTT
clone size: -; D gene: -; V gene: TRBV3-1/TRBV3-2; J gene: TRBJ2-1; CDR3 protein: CASSQDLVERTYNEQFF; CDR3 DNA: TGTGCCAGCAGCCAAGATCTAGTGGAGAGAACGTACAATGAGCAGTTCTTC
clone size: -; D gene: -; V gene: TRBV10-3; J gene: TRBJ1-5; CDR3 protein: CAISEGGSNQPQHF; CDR3 DNA: TGTGCCATCAGTGAGGGTGGAAGCAATCAGCCCCAGCATTTT
clone size: -; D gene: -; V gene: TRBV5-1; J gene: TRBJ2-7; CDR3 protein: CASSPSRDEQYF; CDR3 DNA: TGCGCCAGCAGCCCTTCGAGGGACGAGCAGTACTTC
clone size: -; D gene: -; V gene: TRBV4-2; J gene: TRBJ1-1; CDR3 protein: CASSQERRGTEAFF; CDR3 DNA: TGTGCCAGCAGCCAAGAAAGGAGGGGGACTGAAGCTTTCTTT
clone size: -; D gene: -; V gene: TRBV2; J gene: TRBJ1-5; CDR3 protein: CASTVTDRSQPQHF; CDR3 DNA: TGTGCCAGCACTGTGACAGATCGGAGTCAGCCCCAGCATTTT
clone size: -; D gene: TRBD1; V gene: TRBV7-8; J gene: TRBJ1-5; CDR3 protein: CASSRGTGGNQPQHF; CDR3 DNA: TGTGCCAGCAGCCGTGGGACAGGGGGAAATCAGCCCCAGCATTTT
clone size: -; D gene: -; V gene: TRBV27; J gene: TRBJ2-1; CDR3 protein: CASSTRPYGGNEQFF; CDR3 DNA: TGTGCCAGCAGTACCCGGCCCTACGGAGGCAATGAGCAGTTCTTC
clone size: -; D gene: TRBD1; V gene: TRBV28; J gene: TRBJ1-1; CDR3 protein: CASTRSTGTNTEAFF; CDR3 DNA: TGTGCCAGCACTCGATCGACAGGGACGAACACTGAAGCTTTCTTT
clone size: -; D gene: TRBD1; V gene: TRBV30; J gene: TRBJ1-5; CDR3 protein: CAWSLRQGARNNQPQHF; CDR3 DNA: TGTGCCTGGAGTCTACGACAGGGGGCAAGAAACAATCAGCCCCAGCATTTT
clone size: -; D gene: -; V gene: TRBV12-5; J gene: TRBJ2-3; CDR3 protein: CASGLTETDTQYF; CDR3 DNA: TGTGCTAGTGGTTTGACAGAAACAGATACGCAGTATTTT
clone size: -; D gene: TRBD1; V gene: TRBV24-1; J gene: TRBJ2-2; CDR3 protein: CATSDWRTGVTGELFF; CDR3 DNA: TGTGCCACCAGTGATTGGAGGACAGGAGTCACCGGGGAGCTGTTTTTT
clone size: -; D gene: -; V gene: TRBV6-5; J gene: TRBJ2-2; CDR3 protein: CASSVGVRGSGELFF; CDR3 DNA: TGTGCCAGCAGCGTCGGGGTGCGGGGTAGCGGGGAGCTGTTTTTT
clone size: -; D gene: TRBD2; V gene: TRBV7-8; J gene: TRBJ2-5; CDR3 protein: CASTRGGLAGETQYF; CDR3 DNA: TGTGCCAGCACCCGAGGGGGACTAGCGGGAGAGACCCAGTACTTC
clone size: -; D gene: TRBD2; V gene: TRBV28; J gene: TRBJ2-7; CDR3 protein: CASSLTREAGEQYF; CDR3 DNA: TGTGCCAGCAGCCTAACCCGGGAGGCCGGGGAGCAGTACTTC
clone size: -; D gene: -; V gene: TRBV3-1/TRBV3-2; J gene: TRBJ2-5; CDR3 protein: CASSQLGAETQYF; CDR3 DNA: TGTGCCAGCAGCCAACTAGGGGCGGAGACCCAGTACTTC
clone size: -; D gene: -; V gene: TRBV5-8; J gene: TRBJ2-6; CDR3 protein: CASSWAGSSGANVLTF; CDR3 DNA: TGTGCCAGCAGTTGGGCAGGGAGCTCTGGGGCCAACGTCCTGACTTTC
clone size: once; D gene: TRBD1; V gene: TRBV9; J gene: TRBJ2-2; CDR3 protein: CASSPPGQGGTGELFF; CDR3 DNA: TGTGCCAGCAGCCCTCCGGGACAGGGGGGAACCGGGGAGCTGTTTTTT
clone size: -; D gene: -; V gene: TRBV6-2/TRBV6-3; J gene: TRBJ2-7; CDR3 protein: CASSYRLEYEQYF; CDR3 DNA: TGTGCCAGCAGTTACCGACTGGAATACGAGCAGTACTTC
clone size: once; D gene: -; V gene: TRBV20-1; J gene: TRBJ1-3; CDR3 protein: CSASGGWSSGNTIYF; CDR3 DNA: TGCAGTGCTAGTGGGGGCTGGAGCTCTGGAAACACCATATATTTT
clone size: -; D gene: -; V gene: TRBV12-3/TRBV12-4; J gene: TRBJ2-3; CDR3 protein: CASSFLDTQYF; CDR3 DNA: TGTGCCAGCAGTTTCCTAGATACGCAGTATTTT
clone size: -; D gene: -; V gene: TRBV15; J gene: TRBJ1-1; CDR3 protein: CATSRKGDEAFF; CDR3 DNA: TGTGCCACCAGCAGAAAGGGGGATGAAGCTTTCTTT
clone size: -; D gene: -; V gene: TRBV5-1; J gene: TRBJ2-5; CDR3 protein: CASSLAGGLPPETQYF; CDR3 DNA: TGCGCCAGCAGCTTGGCCGGTGGCCTCCCACCGGAGACCCAGTACTTC
clone size: -; D gene: -; V gene: TRBV7-9; J gene: TRBJ2-1; CDR3 protein: CASSFPFTGSEQFF; CDR3 DNA: TGTGCCAGCAGCTTCCCCTTCACAGGGTCTGAGCAGTTCTTC
clone size: -; D gene: TRBD1; V gene: TRBV19; J gene: TRBJ1-1; CDR3 protein: CASSAEDRGGTEAFF; CDR3 DNA: TGTGCCAGTAGTGCTGAGGACAGGGGAGGGACTGAAGCTTTCTTT
clone size: -; D gene: TRBD2; V gene: TRBV7-2; J gene: TRBJ2-7; CDR3 protein: CASSSTSGYYEQYF; CDR3 DNA: TGTGCCAGCAGCTCGACTAGCGGGTACTACGAGCAGTACTTC
clone size: -; D gene: -; V gene: TRBV19; J gene: TRBJ2-7; CDR3 protein: CASKGDHHEQYF; CDR3 DNA: TGTGCCAGTAAAGGCGATCACCACGAGCAGTACTTC
clone size: -; D gene: TRBD2; V gene: TRBV7-3; J gene: TRBJ2-3; CDR3 protein: CASSRTGTSGTDTQYF; CDR3 DNA: TGTGCCAGCAGCCGGACCGGGACTAGCGGCACAGATACGCAGTATTTT